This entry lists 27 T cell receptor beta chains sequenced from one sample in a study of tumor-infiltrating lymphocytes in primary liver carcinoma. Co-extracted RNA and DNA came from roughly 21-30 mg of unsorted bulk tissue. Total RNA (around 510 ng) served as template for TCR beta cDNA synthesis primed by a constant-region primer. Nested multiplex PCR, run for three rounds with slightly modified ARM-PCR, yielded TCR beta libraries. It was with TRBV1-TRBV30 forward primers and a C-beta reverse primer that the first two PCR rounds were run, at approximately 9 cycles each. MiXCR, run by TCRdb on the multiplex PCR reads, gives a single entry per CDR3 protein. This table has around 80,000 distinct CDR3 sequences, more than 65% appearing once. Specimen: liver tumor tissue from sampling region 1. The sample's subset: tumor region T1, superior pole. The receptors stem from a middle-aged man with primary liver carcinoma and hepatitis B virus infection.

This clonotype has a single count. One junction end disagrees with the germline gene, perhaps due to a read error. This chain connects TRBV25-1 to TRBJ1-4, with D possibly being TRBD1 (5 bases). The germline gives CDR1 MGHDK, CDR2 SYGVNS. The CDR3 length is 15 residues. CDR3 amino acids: CANSPRQGRYEKLLF. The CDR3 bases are TGTGCCAACAGTCCGAGGCAGGGTAGATATGAAAAACTGCTTTTT.

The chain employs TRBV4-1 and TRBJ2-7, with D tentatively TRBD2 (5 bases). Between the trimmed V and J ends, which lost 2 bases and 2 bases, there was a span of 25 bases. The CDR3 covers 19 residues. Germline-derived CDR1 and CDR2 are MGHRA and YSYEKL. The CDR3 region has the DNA TGCGCCAGCAGCCAATGGTCTCTCCCCGGACTCTCTACTCCCTACGAGCAGTACTTC. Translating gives CASSQWSLPGLSTPYEQYF.

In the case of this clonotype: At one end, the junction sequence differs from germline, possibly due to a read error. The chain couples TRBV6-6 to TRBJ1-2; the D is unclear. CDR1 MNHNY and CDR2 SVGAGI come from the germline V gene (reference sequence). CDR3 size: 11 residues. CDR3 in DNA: TGTGTCAGCAGTTACTCGAGTGTGCTCACCTTC. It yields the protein CVSSYSSVLTF.

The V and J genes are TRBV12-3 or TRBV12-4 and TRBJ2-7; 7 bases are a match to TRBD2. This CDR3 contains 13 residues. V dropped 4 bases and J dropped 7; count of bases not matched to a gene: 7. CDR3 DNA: TGTGCCAGCAGTTCACGGGGGGTGTGGGAGCAGTACTTC. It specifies CASSSRGVWEQYF.

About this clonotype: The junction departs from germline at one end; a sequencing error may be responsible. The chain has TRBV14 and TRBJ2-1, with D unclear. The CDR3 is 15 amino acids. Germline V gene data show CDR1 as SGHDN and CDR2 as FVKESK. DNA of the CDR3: TGTGCCAGCAGCCAGGGTCTTAGGTCCTACGATGAGCAGTTCTTC. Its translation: CASSQGLRSYDEQFF. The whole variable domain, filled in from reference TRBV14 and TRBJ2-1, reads EAGVTQFPSHSVIEKGQTVTLRCDPISGHDNLYWYRRVMGKEIKFLLHFVKESKQDESGMPNNRFLAERTGGTYSTLKVQPAELEDSGVYFCASSQGLRSYDEQFFGPGTRLTVL.

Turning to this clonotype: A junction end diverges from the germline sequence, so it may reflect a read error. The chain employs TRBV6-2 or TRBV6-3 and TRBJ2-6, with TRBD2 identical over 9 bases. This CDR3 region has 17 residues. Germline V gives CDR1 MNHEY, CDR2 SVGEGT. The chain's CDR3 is CASRWAAGGSWANLLTF. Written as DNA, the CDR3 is TGTGCCAGCAGATGGGCCGCGGGAGGGAGTTGGGCCAACCTCCTGACTTTC.

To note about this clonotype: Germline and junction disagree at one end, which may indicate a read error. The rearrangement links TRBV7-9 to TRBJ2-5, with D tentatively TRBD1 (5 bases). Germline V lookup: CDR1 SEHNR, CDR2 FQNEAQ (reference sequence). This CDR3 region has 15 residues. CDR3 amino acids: CASSFAVRVRETQYF. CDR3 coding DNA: TGTGCCAGCAGTTTCGCCGTCAGGGTCCGAGAGACGCAGTACTTC.

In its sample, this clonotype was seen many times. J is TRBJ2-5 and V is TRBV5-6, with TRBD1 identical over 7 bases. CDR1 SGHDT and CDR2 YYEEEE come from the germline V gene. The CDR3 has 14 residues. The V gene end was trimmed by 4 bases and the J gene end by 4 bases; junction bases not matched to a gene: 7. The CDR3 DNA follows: TGTGCCAGCAGCAGACAGGGCGAGGGAGAGACCCAGTACTTC. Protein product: CASSRQGEGETQYF.

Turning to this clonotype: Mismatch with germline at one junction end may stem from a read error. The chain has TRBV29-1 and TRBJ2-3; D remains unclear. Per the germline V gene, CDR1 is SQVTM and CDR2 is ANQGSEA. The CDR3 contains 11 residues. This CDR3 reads CSFENRDTQYF. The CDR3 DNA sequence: TGCAGCTTTGAAAACAGAGATACGCAGTATTTT.

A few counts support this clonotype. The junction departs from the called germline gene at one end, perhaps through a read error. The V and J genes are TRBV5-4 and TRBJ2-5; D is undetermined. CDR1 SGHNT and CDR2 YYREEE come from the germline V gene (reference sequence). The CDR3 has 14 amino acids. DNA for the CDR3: TGTACCAGCAGCTTCACTGACGTGACGGAGACCCAGTACTTC. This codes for CTSSFTDVTETQYF.

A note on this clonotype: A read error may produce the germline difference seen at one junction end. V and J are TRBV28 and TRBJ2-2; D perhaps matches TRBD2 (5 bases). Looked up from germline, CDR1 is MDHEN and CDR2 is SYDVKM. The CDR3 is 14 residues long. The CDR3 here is CTTWSKAHTGELFF. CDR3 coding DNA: TGTACCACATGGTCAAAGGCCCACACCGGGGAGCTCTTTTTT.

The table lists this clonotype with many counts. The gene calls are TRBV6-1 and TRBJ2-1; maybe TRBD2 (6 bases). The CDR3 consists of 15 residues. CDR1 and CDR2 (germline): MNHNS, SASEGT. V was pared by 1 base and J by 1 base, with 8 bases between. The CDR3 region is CASSEGAGSYNEQFF. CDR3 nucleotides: TGTGCCAGCAGTGAAGGGGCGGGATCCTACAATGAGCAGTTCTTC.

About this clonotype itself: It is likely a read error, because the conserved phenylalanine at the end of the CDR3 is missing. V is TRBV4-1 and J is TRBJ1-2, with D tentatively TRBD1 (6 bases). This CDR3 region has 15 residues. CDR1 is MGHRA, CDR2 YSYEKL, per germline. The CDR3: CASCQEAGTNYGYTS. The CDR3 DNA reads TGCGCCAGCTGCCAAGAAGCCGGGACAAACTATGGCTACACCTCC.

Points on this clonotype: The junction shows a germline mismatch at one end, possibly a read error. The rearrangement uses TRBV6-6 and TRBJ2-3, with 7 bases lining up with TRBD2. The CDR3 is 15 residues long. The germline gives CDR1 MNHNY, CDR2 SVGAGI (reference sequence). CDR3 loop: CANSHERESTDTHYF. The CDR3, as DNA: TGTGCCAACAGCCACGAGCGGGAAAGCACAGATACGCATTATTTT.

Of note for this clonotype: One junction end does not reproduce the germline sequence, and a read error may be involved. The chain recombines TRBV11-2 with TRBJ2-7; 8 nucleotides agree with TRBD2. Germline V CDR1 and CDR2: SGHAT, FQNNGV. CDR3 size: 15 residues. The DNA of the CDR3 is TGTACCAGCAACTTCCCGGGACTAGGGATCCATGAGCAGTACTTC. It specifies CTSNFPGLGIHEQYF.

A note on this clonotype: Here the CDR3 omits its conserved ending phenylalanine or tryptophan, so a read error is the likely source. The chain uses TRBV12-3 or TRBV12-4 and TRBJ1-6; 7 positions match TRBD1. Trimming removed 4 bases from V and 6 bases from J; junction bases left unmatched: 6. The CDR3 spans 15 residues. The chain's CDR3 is CASSSTTGFNSPLHL. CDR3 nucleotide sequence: TGTGCCAGCAGTTCCACGACAGGGTTTAATTCACCCCTCCACTTA.

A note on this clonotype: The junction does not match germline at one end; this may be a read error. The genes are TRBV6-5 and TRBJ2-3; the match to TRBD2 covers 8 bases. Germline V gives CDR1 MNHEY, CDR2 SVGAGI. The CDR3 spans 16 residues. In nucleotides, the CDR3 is TGTGGCAGCAGTTCGGGAGGGTCCTTTGGCACAGATACGCAGTATTTT. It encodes CGSSSGGSFGTDTQYF.

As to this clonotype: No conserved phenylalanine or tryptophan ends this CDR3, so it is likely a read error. The CDR3 spells CASNLGRQETQYL. CDR3 in DNA: TGTGCCAGCAATTTGGGCCGTCAAGAGACCCAGTACTTA. The chain is built from TRBV12-3 or TRBV12-4 and TRBJ2-5, with D unclear. V lost 7 bases and J lost 2, with 11 bases in between. The CDR3 length is 13 residues.

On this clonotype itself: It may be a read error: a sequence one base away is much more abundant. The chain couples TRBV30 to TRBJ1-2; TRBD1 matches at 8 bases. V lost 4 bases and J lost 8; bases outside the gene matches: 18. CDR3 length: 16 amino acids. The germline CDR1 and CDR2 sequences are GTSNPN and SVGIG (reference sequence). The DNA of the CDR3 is TGTGCCTGGACTGCAATACCTGACAGGGGTCACCGAGGCTACACCTTC. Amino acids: CAWTAIPDRGHRGYTF.

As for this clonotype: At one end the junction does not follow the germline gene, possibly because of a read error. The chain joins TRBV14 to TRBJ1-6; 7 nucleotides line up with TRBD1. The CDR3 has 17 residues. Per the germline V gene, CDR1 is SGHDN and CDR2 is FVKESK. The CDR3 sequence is CASSLGQGGSHNSLLHF. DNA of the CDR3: TGTGCCAGCAGCCTAGGGCAGGGGGGATCCCATAATTCACTCCTCCACTTT.

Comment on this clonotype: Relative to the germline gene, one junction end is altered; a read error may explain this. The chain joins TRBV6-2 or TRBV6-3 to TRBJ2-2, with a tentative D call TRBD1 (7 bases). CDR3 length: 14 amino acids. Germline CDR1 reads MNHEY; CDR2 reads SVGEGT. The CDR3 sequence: CASNYRGGTGELFF. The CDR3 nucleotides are TGTGCCAGCAATTACAGGGGAGGTACCGGGGAGCTCTTTTTT.

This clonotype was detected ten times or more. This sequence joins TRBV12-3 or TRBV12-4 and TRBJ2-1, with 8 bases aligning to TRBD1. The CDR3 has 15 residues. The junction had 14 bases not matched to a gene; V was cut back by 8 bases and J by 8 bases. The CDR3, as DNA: TGTGCCAGCTCCTTCGCTGCAGGGGGCACCGATGAGCAGTTCTTC. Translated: CASSFAAGGTDEQFF.

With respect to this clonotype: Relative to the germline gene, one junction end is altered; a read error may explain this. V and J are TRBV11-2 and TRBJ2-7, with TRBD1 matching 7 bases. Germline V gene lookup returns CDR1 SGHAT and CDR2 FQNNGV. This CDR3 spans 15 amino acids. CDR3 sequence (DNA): TGTGCCGGCAGCTACCGTCGGGACAGCTCCTGCGAGCAGTACTTC. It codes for CAGSYRRDSSCEQYF.

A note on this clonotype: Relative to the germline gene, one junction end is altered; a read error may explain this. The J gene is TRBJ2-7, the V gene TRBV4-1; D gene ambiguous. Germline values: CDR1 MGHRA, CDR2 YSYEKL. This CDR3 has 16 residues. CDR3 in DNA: TGCGCCGGCAGCCTTCTACCCGACGATCTTGGGCTCAGGCAGTACTTC. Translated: CAGSLLPDDLGLRQYF.

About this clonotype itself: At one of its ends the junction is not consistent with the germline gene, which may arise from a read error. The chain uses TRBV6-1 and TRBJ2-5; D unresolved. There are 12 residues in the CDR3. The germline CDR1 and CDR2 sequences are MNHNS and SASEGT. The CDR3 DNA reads TGTACCAGCAGTAAGGGTCGGGAGACCCAGTACTTC. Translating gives CTSSKGRETQYF.

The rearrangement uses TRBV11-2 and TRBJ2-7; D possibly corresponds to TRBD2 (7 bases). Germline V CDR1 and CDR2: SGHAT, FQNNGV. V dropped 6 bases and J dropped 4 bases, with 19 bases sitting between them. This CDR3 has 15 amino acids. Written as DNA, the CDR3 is TGTGCCAGCAGTTCTAGGGGGGGCCGGAGGTACGAGCAGTACTTC. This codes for CASSSRGGRRYEQYF.

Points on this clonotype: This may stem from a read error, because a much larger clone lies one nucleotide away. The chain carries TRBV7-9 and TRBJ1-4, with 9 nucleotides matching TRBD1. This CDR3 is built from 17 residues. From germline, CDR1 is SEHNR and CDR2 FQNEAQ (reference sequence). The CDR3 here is CDSSLAQGAVANEKLFF. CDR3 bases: TGTGACAGCAGCTTAGCACAGGGGGCCGTGGCTAATGAAAAACTGTTTTTT.